Here is one T cell receptor (beta chain) with its context. CDR1 is MNHNS, CDR2 SASEGT, per germline. V was pared by 1 base and J by 4 bases, with 11 bases between. This CDR3 spans 15 amino acids. The data belong to a study of cytomegalovirus exposure and HLA in healthy donors. In the PCR, 60 Vbeta and 13 Jbeta primers were used. Data came from immunoSEQ multiplex PCR; TCRdb stores just in-frame clones and leaves some out. The repertoire consists of approximately 180,000 clones, with 75% to 85% occurring once and the leading ten covering 3.7%. The sequenced sample was PBMCs. This clonotype was obtained from a woman in her fifties or sixties in good health and CMV-seropositive. The rearrangement links TRBV6-1 to TRBJ1-5, with D perhaps matching TRBD1 (6 bases). CDR3 in DNA: TGTGCCAGCAGTGAAGGTGGGGGCTGGAATCAGCCCCAGCATTTT. Protein sequence: CASSEGGGWNQPQHF.